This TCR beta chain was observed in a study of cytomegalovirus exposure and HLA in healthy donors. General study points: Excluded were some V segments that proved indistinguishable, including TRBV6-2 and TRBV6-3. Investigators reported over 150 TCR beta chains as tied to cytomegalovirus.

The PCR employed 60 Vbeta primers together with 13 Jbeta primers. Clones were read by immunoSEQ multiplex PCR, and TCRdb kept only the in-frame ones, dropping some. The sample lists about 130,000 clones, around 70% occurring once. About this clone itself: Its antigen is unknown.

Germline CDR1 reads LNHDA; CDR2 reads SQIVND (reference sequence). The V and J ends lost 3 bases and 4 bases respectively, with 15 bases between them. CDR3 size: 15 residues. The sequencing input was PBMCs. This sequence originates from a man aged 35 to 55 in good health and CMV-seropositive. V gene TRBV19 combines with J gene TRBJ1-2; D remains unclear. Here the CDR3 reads CASSIVEGVGYGYTF. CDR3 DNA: TGTGCCAGTAGTATTGTGGAGGGCGTCGGCTATGGCTACACCTTC.